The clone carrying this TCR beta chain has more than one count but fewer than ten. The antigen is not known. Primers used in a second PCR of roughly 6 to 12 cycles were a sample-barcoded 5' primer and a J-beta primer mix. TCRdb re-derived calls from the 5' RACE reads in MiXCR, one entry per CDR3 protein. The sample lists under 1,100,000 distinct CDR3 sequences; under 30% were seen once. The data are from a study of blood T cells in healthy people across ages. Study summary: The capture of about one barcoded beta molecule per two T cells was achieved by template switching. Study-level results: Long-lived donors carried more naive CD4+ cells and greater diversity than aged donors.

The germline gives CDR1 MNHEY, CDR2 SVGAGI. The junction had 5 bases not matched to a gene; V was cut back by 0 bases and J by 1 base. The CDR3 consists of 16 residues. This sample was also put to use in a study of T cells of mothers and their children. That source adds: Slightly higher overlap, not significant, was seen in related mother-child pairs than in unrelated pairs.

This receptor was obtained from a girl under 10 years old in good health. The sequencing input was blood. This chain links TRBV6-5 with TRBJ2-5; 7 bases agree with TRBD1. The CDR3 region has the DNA TGTGCCAGCAGTTACTCTGAGGGGGCCCTCCAAGAGACCCAGTACTTC. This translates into CASSYSEGALQETQYF.